This is a list of T cell receptor beta chains from one sample in a study of post-analysis software for immune sequencing data. TCRdb re-called the PCR reads with MiXCR, one entry per CDR3 protein. The repertoire consists of a few hundred thousand distinct CDR3 sequences, with 35% to 45% occurring once and the leading ten covering 4% to 6%. Sequenced material: blood. The receptors were sampled from a girl aged 10 to 17 with multiple sclerosis. Each CDR3 is given with its conserved first and last residue. Fields, in order: V gene, CDR3 protein.

V: TRBV5-5
CDR3: CASSLLTENSPLHF

V: TRBV12-3/TRBV12-4
CDR3: CASREDRDSETQYF

V: TRBV7-9
CDR3: CASSSSRAEGSRGGSPLHF

V: TRBV6-5
CDR3: CASSTGTATETQYF

V: TRBV10-3
CDR3: CAIAYNAYEQYF

V: TRBV12-3/TRBV12-4
CDR3: CASSRSGGNQPQHF

V: TRBV20-1
CDR3: CSASTPSPGETQYF

V: TRBV20-1
CDR3: CSANLSPAGGRHEQYF

V: TRBV4-1
CDR3: CASSQETLRNEQFF

V: TRBV12-3/TRBV12-4
CDR3: CASSIRQGEETQYF

V: TRBV7-3
CDR3: CASSRSGPDTEAFF

V: TRBV6-5
CDR3: CASSYSTRDSPLHF

V: TRBV20-1
CDR3: CSASSNEQFF

V: TRBV12-3/TRBV12-4
CDR3: CASSLGGAYYNEQFF

V: TRBV28
CDR3: CASQNPRTSEQYF

V: TRBV5-6
CDR3: CASSSLTGPYNEQFF

V: TRBV10-3
CDR3: CASKLAGGNYGYTF

V: TRBV5-1
CDR3: CASSFQTANTEAFF

V: TRBV7-3
CDR3: CASSLTPWGLADDGENEQFF

V: TRBV20-1
CDR3: CSAREIPGGPQHF

V: TRBV6-2/TRBV6-3
CDR3: CASSWTSGDTEAFF

V: TRBV7-2
CDR3: CASSLVPERSNYEQYF

V: TRBV20-1
CDR3: CSARPTPGSGTYEQYF

V: TRBV15
CDR3: CATSRVSEQFF

V: TRBV18
CDR3: CASSPPNLGQEAFF

V: TRBV5-1
CDR3: CASSARLAGEETQYF

V: TRBV7-2
CDR3: CASSPGQGARRELFF

V: TRBV10-3
CDR3: CAIRDPAETQYF

V: TRBV7-6
CDR3: CASSSLDTYNEQFF

V: TRBV20-1
CDR3: CSATTPRERGYTF

V: TRBV6-2/TRBV6-3
CDR3: CASRTGQGGTFF

V: TRBV4-1
CDR3: CASSQADRAIGYGYTF

V: TRBV10-3
CDR3: CAISWDVGNTEAFF

V: TRBV4-2
CDR3: CASSQVSSRLFSAGAHTQYF

V: TRBV5-1
CDR3: CASSSGLGLASYEQYF

V: TRBV29-1
CDR3: CSVGLAGASYEQYF

V: TRBV6-6
CDR3: CASSYSLRRGVDGYTF

V: TRBV2
CDR3: CASSESRNEKLFF

V: TRBV6-6
CDR3: CASRHYSGGNTEAFF

V: TRBV20-1
CDR3: CSALFVVNEQFF

V: TRBV20-1
CDR3: CSARDGGSTDTQYF